This TCR beta chain was documented in a study of CD8+ T cells in alopecia areata. Study information: Patients received oral tofacitinib, 5 to 10 mg twice daily, for moderate-to-severe alopecia areata. Findings of the study overall: Resident alphabeta T cells of normal skin are also sequenced in scalp samples.

The sample holds a few counts of this clone. Antigen unknown. Researchers gathered lesional scalp punch biopsies and peripheral blood from patients with alopecia areata. Cell sorting was applied to PBMCs, and CD4+ and CD8+ T cells were collected. Sequencing relied on a cDNA template that was reverse transcribed from extracted RNA. TCRdb's table, derived via immunoSEQ multiplex PCR, lists solely in-frame clones and lacks some. The table lists around 140,000 clones, roughly 61% of them singletons. J was trimmed by 4 bases and V by 6 bases; bases with no gene match: 10. The CDR3 has 16 amino acids. Germline V lookup: CDR1 ENHRY, CDR2 SYGVKD.

The sequence was obtained from a human donor with alopecia areata. Here the sequenced sample was CD4+ T cells sorted from blood, taken at week 0. The chain couples TRBV10-3 to TRBJ2-3, with 10 positions matching TRBD1. The CDR3 bases are TGTGCCATCAGGGACGACAGGGGGCGCGAACCAGATACGCAGTATTTT. Translated: CAIRDDRGREPDTQYF.